This entry lists 3 T cell receptor beta chains sequenced from one sample in a study of cytomegalovirus exposure and HLA in healthy donors (dated by TCRdb to the late 2010s). Library preparation used the immunoSEQ multiplex PCR assay. TCRdb took this table from immuneACCESS and kept in-frame rearrangements with V and J called. Such tables lack part of the clones; where checked against another copy, unresolved V genes explain under half of the gap, and the rest is unexplained. Here the sample has some 210,000 clones; over 80% occur a single time. Clones ranked in the top ten supply roughly 5.5% of the sample. Sequencing was carried out using PBMCs. The source of these receptors is a woman under 30 in good health and CMV-seronegative.

The V gene is TRBV28, the J gene TRBJ1-1, with D unclear. V lost 6 bases and J lost 13, with 21 bases in between. CDR1 is MDHEN and CDR2 is SYDVKM in the germline V gene. This CDR3 contains 13 residues. In DNA form, the CDR3 reads TGTGCCAGCAGCGGGCCGCAAAGACTGAAGCTTTTCTTT. Translating gives CASSGPQRLKLFF.

The chain recombines TRBV5-1 with TRBJ2-1; 14 bases are a match to TRBD2. The CDR3 runs to 15 residues. Germline V gene data show CDR1 as SGHRS and CDR2 as YFSETQ. V lost 5 bases and J lost 5; bases outside the gene matches: 3. The DNA of the CDR3 is TGCGCCAGCAGACCGACTAGCGGGGGGGACAATGAGCAGTTCTTC. Its protein is CASRPTSGGDNEQFF.

The chain is built from TRBV9 and TRBJ2-5, with TRBD1 identical over 9 bases. The CDR3 sequence is 15 residues long. Trimming cost V 1 base and J 5 bases; bases outside gene matches: 6. Germline loops: CDR1 SGDLS, CDR2 YYNGEE. The CDR3 DNA is TGTGCCAGCAGCGTACGGGACAGGGTGATGGAGACCCAGTACTTC. Protein sequence: CASSVRDRVMETQYF.